This T cell receptor (beta chain) was found in a study of cytomegalovirus exposure and HLA in healthy donors. 60 Vbeta and 13 Jbeta primers were used in PCR. Method: immunoSEQ multiplex PCR; TCRdb's copy keeps in-frame clones and lacks some. The top ten clones hold about 6% of a sample with 150,000 to 200,000 clones, around 84% of them seen once. Trimming shortened V by 1 base and J by 3 bases, and 10 bases separated the two germline ends. The CDR3 spans 14 residues. From germline, CDR1 is SGHRS and CDR2 YFSETQ. Sequenced material: PBMCs. The V gene is TRBV5-1, the J gene TRBJ1-2; possible D gene TRBD1, 5 bases. This TCR was recovered from a man aged 50-59 years in good health and CMV-seropositive. The CDR3 is CASSLFRGDYGYTF. The CDR3 bases are TGCGCCAGCAGCTTGTTCCGGGGGGACTATGGCTACACCTTC.